Following are 22 T cell receptor beta chains from one sample sequenced in a study of cytomegalovirus exposure and HLA in healthy donors. With 60 Vbeta and 13 Jbeta primers, the PCR was carried out. Profiling relied on immunoSEQ multiplex PCR, and the TCRdb table lists in-frame clones only, not all of them. Of some 130,000 clones listed, less than 85% are singletons. Sequenced: PBMCs. These receptors were obtained from a male donor in good health and CMV-seronegative.

V is TRBV30 and J is TRBJ2-7; no clear D gene. This CDR3 region has 11 residues. V lost 2 bases, J lost 4 bases, and 6 bases lay in between. Germline-derived CDR1 and CDR2 are GTSNPN and SVGIG (reference sequence). CDR3 sequence: CAWSPSYEQYF. The CDR3 DNA reads TGTGCCTGGAGTCCTTCGTACGAGCAGTACTTC.

The chain carries TRBV7-9 and TRBJ2-1; 7 nucleotides match TRBD1. The germline V gene encodes CDR1 SEHNR and CDR2 FQNEAQ (reference sequence). With V trimmed by 5 bases and J by 10 bases, 20 bases remained unmatched. CDR3 size: 17 residues. The CDR3 sequence is CASSPPRRTGEFREQFF. CDR3 in DNA: TGTGCCAGCAGCCCCCCCCGTCGGACAGGCGAGTTTCGAGAGCAGTTCTTC.

This chain connects TRBV20-1 to TRBJ2-7; no clear D. The germline gives CDR1 DFQATT, CDR2 SNEGSKA (reference sequence). The V and J ends lost 3 bases and 7 bases respectively, with 10 bases between them. The CDR3 covers 11 residues. This chain's CDR3 is CSASHLGEQYF. The CDR3 coding sequence is TGCAGTGCTAGCCACCTCGGGGAGCAGTACTTC.

This chain connects TRBV9 to TRBJ2-3; tentative D call: TRBD2 (5 bases). Germline lookup yields CDR1 SGDLS and CDR2 YYNGEE. The CDR3 contains 15 residues. Trimming cost V 4 bases and J 6 bases, with 18 bases left between them. The CDR3 reads CASSRGTPTGDTQYF. CDR3 coding DNA: TGTGCCAGCAGCCGGGGTACCCCGACGGGGGATACGCAGTATTTT.

This rearrangement joins TRBV11-2 to TRBJ2-1; no reliable D call. The CDR3 has 16 residues. The V end lost 2 bases, the J end lost 3 bases, and 14 bases lay between the germline ends. Germline-derived CDR1 and CDR2 are SGHAT and FQNNGV. The CDR3 loop reads CASSLIGGYSYNEQFF. CDR3 DNA: TGTGCCAGCAGCTTAATCGGCGGTTATAGCTACAATGAGCAGTTCTTC.

This clone was seen a handful of times. The chain has TRBV2 and TRBJ2-7; possibly TRBD2 for D (6 bases). This CDR3 is built from 14 residues. Germline lookup yields CDR1 SNHLY and CDR2 FYNNEI. V lost 4 bases and J 0 bases, leaving 10 bases between the germline ends. The CDR3 protein is CASSGDLSSYEQYF. In nucleotides, the CDR3 is TGTGCCAGCAGTGGGGACTTGAGCTCCTACGAGCAGTACTTC.

Comments on this clone: Relative to the germline gene, one junction end is altered; a read error may explain this. The chain recombines TRBV27 with TRBJ2-6; maybe TRBD2 (7 bases). This CDR3 has 16 residues. Germline V gene data show CDR1 as MNHEY and CDR2 as SMNVEV (reference sequence). CDR3 protein: CASSYTGGSGANGLTF. In DNA form, the CDR3 reads TGTGCCAGCAGTTATACGGGGGGCTCTGGGGCCAACGGCCTGACTTTC.

The chain employs TRBV7-2 and TRBJ2-1; 8 bases fit TRBD2. There are 13 residues in the CDR3. V gave up 3 bases and J gave up 9 bases; unmatched junction bases: 4. Germline loops: CDR1 SGHTA, CDR2 FQGNSA. The CDR3 DNA follows: TGTGCCAGCAGCTTCCGGCGGGGGGTTGAGCAGTTCTTC. Translating gives CASSFRRGVEQFF.

The V and J genes are TRBV5-1 and TRBJ2-2; the match to TRBD1 covers 9 bases. The junction had 6 bases not matched to a gene; V was cut back by 4 bases and J by 2 bases. The germline CDR1 and CDR2 sequences are SGHRS and YFSETQ. The CDR3 has 16 amino acids. CDR3 in amino acids: CASSTTGGVNTGELFF. CDR3 nucleotides: TGCGCCAGCAGCACCACAGGGGGCGTTAACACCGGGGAGCTGTTTTTT. Filled out from reference TRBV5-1 and TRBJ2-2, the complete variable domain reads KAGVTQTPRYLIKTRGQQVTLSCSPISGHRSVSWYQQTPGQGLQFLFEYFSETQRNKGNFPGRFSGRQFSNSRSEMNVSTLELGDSALYLCASSTTGGVNTGELFFGEGSRLTVL.

The sample holds one count of this clone. A junction end diverges from the germline sequence, so it may reflect a read error. This chain uses TRBV5-4 with TRBJ2-5; D is possibly TRBD1 (5 bases). Germline V gene sequence: CDR1 SGHNT, CDR2 YYREEE (reference sequence). The CDR3 sequence is 16 residues long. CDR3 region: CVSSLGREAYQETQYF. The CDR3 DNA is TGTGTCAGCAGCTTGGGCAGGGAAGCCTACCAAGAGACCCAGTACTTC.

V usage is TRBV4-3 and J usage is TRBJ1-5; D gene ambiguous. V lost 1 base, J lost 4 bases, and 5 bases lay in between. CDR3 length equals 13 residues. Germline lookup yields CDR1 LGHNA and CDR2 YSLEER. The CDR3 loop is CASSQGTNQPQHF. As DNA, the CDR3 is TGCGCCAGCAGCCAAGGCACTAATCAGCCCCAGCATTTT.

This chain uses TRBV11-2 with TRBJ1-5; weak D call: TRBD1 (5 bases). In germline, CDR1 is SGHAT, CDR2 FQNNGV. Trimming cost V 5 bases and J 7 bases, with 18 bases left between them. The CDR3 sequence is 15 residues long. This CDR3 reads CASSTTGGMRQPQHF. CDR3 bases: TGTGCCAGCAGCACAACGGGGGGGATGAGGCAGCCCCAGCATTTT. The entire variable domain, with the rest obtained from reference TRBV11-2 and TRBJ1-5, is as follows: EAGVAQSPRYKIIEKRQSVAFWCNPISGHATLYWYQQILGQGPKLLIQFQNNGVVDDSQLPKDRFSAERLKGVDSTLKIQPAKLEDSAVYLCASSTTGGMRQPQHFGDGTRLSIL.

V usage is TRBV7-9 and J usage is TRBJ1-6, with a possible D match to TRBD1 (6 bases). The CDR3 is made up of 18 amino acids. The V and J ends lost 3 bases and 8 bases respectively, with 23 bases between them. Germline V gives CDR1 SEHNR, CDR2 FQNEAQ (reference sequence). CDR3 residues: CASSLRGGSGVIYSPLHF. In nucleotides, the CDR3 is TGTGCCAGCAGCTTGCGGGGGGGCTCTGGGGTAATCTATTCACCCCTCCACTTT.

The genes are TRBV7-9 and TRBJ1-6; 7 bases map to TRBD1. Germline CDR1 and CDR2: SEHNR and FQNEAQ (reference sequence). The CDR3 is made up of 13 amino acids. After removal of 5 bases from V and 13 bases from J, the junction contained 8 bases not matched to a gene. Written as DNA, the CDR3 is TGTGCCAGCAGCCCGTCGGGCAGGGGGCCCCTCCACTTT. It yields the protein CASSPSGRGPLHF. The whole variable domain, filled in from reference TRBV7-9 and TRBJ1-6, reads DTGVSQNPRHKITKRGQNVTFRCDPISEHNRLYWYRQTLGQGPEFLTYFQNEAQLEKSRLLSDRFSAERPKGSFSTLEIQRTEQGDSAMYLCASSPSGRGPLHFGNGTRLTVT.

The gene calls are TRBV6-5 and TRBJ2-7; 9 bases fit TRBD1. The CDR3 is 14 amino acids. V was pared by 5 bases and J by 2 bases, with 4 bases of the junction left unmatched. Germline loops: CDR1 MNHEY, CDR2 SVGAGI. CDR3 region: CASSAWDRAYEQYF. As DNA, the CDR3 is TGTGCCAGCAGTGCCTGGGACAGGGCCTACGAGCAGTACTTC.

The rearrangement joins TRBV7-2 to TRBJ2-7; D is perhaps TRBD1 (5 bases). CDR3 length: 14 residues. V lost 5 bases, J lost 0 bases, and 11 bases lay in between. CDR1 is SGHTA and CDR2 is FQGNSA in the germline V gene. The CDR3, as DNA: TGTGCCAGCAGCCCCACAGACAGCTCCTACGAGCAGTACTTC. This gives the protein CASSPTDSSYEQYF.

The chain couples TRBV7-6 to TRBJ2-7; 12 bases line up with TRBD2. The length of the CDR3 is 15 residues. The junction had 3 bases not matched to a gene; V was cut back by 3 bases and J by 3 bases. Germline CDR1 and CDR2: SGHVS and FNYEAQ. The chain's CDR3 is CASSLALAGGYEQYF. In DNA, the CDR3 is TGTGCCAGCAGCTTGGCACTAGCGGGGGGCTACGAGCAGTACTTC. Drawing the rest from reference TRBV7-6 and TRBJ2-7, the complete variable domain is GAGVSQSPRYKVTKRGQDVALRCDPISGHVSLYWYRQALGQGPEFLTYFNYEAQQDKSGLPNDRFSAERPEGSISTLTIQRTEQRDSAMYRCASSLALAGGYEQYFGPGTRLTVT.

The chain couples TRBV29-1 to TRBJ2-5; TRBD1 is a possible D gene (6 bases). The CDR3 consists of 13 residues. The V gene's germline CDR1 is SQVTM and CDR2 ANQGSEA. Trimming took off 7 bases at V and 5 bases at J, with 17 bases between the two ends. The CDR3 region has the DNA TGCAGCGCAGCCCCGGGAAGGGGGGAGACCCAGTACTTC. This gives the protein CSAAPGRGETQYF. Using reference TRBV29-1 and TRBJ2-5 for the parts outside the CDR3, the full variable domain is SAVISQKPSRDICQRGTSLTIQCQVDSQVTMMFWYRQQPGQSLTLIATANQGSEATYESGFVIDKFPISRPNLTFSTLTVSNMSPEDSSIYLCSAAPGRGETQYFGPGTRLLVL.

This clone appeared a single time. This chain joins TRBV25-1 and TRBJ2-5; TRBD1 agrees at 10 bases. Matching the DNA end better, TRBJ2-7 makes the J call doubtful. The CDR3 length is 14 residues. The V gene's germline CDR1 is MGHDK and CDR2 SYGVNS. In nucleotides, the CDR3 is TGTGCCAGCAGTGAAAGGGGACAGGGGCGCGAGCAGTACTTC. Residues: CASSERGQGREQYF.

J is TRBJ2-7 and V is TRBV27; 7 bases are shared with TRBD1. Per the germline V gene, CDR1 is MNHEY and CDR2 is SMNVEV (reference sequence). After removal of 2 bases from V and 5 bases from J, the junction contained 6 bases not matched to a gene. CDR3 length equals 14 residues. The chain's CDR3 is CASSLLDRADEQYF. The CDR3 DNA is TGTGCCAGCAGTTTACTCGACAGGGCCGACGAGCAGTACTTC.

This chain joins TRBV5-1 and TRBJ2-2; 9 bases line up with TRBD1. Germline assignment: CDR1 SGHRS and CDR2 YFSETQ. V lost 2 bases and J lost 0; bases outside the gene matches: 8. The CDR3 covers 18 residues. CDR3 DNA sequence: TGCGCCAGCAGCTTCCGGGACAGGGCGTACGCGAACACCGGGGAGCTGTTTTTT. Its translation is CASSFRDRAYANTGELFF.

This rearrangement joins TRBV30 to TRBJ1-1, with a tentative D call TRBD1 (5 bases). Deletions cut 0 bases from V and 2 bases from J, with 13 bases between. The CDR3 covers 15 residues. Germline lookup yields CDR1 GTSNPN and CDR2 SVGIG (reference sequence). Here the CDR3 DNA reads TGTGCCTGGAGTGTAGTGCCAGGGCCCAACACTGAAGCTTTCTTT. This sequence encodes CAWSVVPGPNTEAFF.